The 19 T cell receptor beta chains presented below share a single source sample, sequenced in a study of CD8+ T cells in alopecia areata. The treatment denotes: oral pan-JAK inhibitor, 5-10 mg twice daily. After isolation, RNA underwent reverse transcription to generate cDNA as the sequencing template. TCRdb's copy holds only in-frame clones and misses some; the assay was immunoSEQ multiplex PCR. There are about 210,000 clones in the sample; around two fifths occur only once, and about 2.6% lies in the top ten. This material consisted of CD4+ T cells sorted from blood, taken at approximately week 36, from a patient treated with tofacitinib. These receptors were obtained from a human donor with alopecia areata.

This clone is a singleton in its sample. The chain uses TRBV15 and TRBJ1-4; weak D call: TRBD1 (5 bases). The germline V gene encodes CDR1 LNHNV and CDR2 YYDKDF (reference sequence). The CDR3 sequence is 15 residues long. Trimming left V 2 bases short and J 7 bases short, with 14 bases between. Written as DNA, the CDR3 is TGTGCCACCAGCAGAAAAACAGGATCAGGTGAAAAACTGTTTTTT. Translated, it gives CATSRKTGSGEKLFF.

The gene calls are TRBV13 and TRBJ2-7; D is unclear. The germline gives CDR1 PRHDT, CDR2 FYEKMQ (reference sequence). The V and J ends lost 3 bases and 1 base respectively, with 10 bases between them. The CDR3 loop spans 14 amino acids. CDR3 bases: TGTGCCAGCAGCTTGAAGGGCAGTTCCTACGAGCAGTACTTC. It translates to CASSLKGSSYEQYF. Full variable domain (outside the CDR3, taken from reference TRBV13 and TRBJ2-7): AAGVIQSPRHLIKEKRETATLKCYPIPRHDTVYWYQQGPGQDPQFLISFYEKMQSDKGSIPDRFSAQQFSDYHSELNMSSLELGDSALYFCASSLKGSSYEQYFGPGTRLTVT.

This clone was detected only a few times. The chain couples TRBV10-3 to TRBJ2-2; TRBD2 matches at 9 bases. There are 16 residues in the CDR3. V trimming: 4 bases; J trimming: 6 bases; junction bases outside the gene matches: 9. From germline, CDR1 is ENHRY and CDR2 SYGVKD. CDR3 region: CAISVIAGVNPGELFF. The DNA of the CDR3 is TGTGCCATCAGTGTTATAGCGGGAGTCAACCCCGGGGAGCTGTTTTTT.

This clone was seen more than once but under ten times. The rearrangement links TRBV7-8 to TRBJ2-1; 7 nucleotides agree with TRBD2. Germline lookup yields CDR1 SGHVS and CDR2 FQNEAQ. Losses at the gene ends were 1 base for V and 7 bases for J; bases not matched to a gene: 7. This CDR3 region has 15 residues. CDR3 region: CASSLEGGRSNEQFF. The CDR3 DNA follows: TGTGCCAGCAGCTTAGAGGGCGGGAGAAGTAATGAGCAGTTCTTC.

V gene TRBV7-2 combines with J gene TRBJ2-5; TRBD2 aligns across 9 bases. The V gene end was trimmed by 5 bases and the J gene end by 5 bases; junction bases not matched to a gene: 9. Germline lookup yields CDR1 SGHTA and CDR2 FQGNSA. This CDR3 has 15 residues. The CDR3 DNA is TGTGCCAGCAGCGTGGTAGCGGGAGTAGGGGAGACCCAGTACTTC. This codes for CASSVVAGVGETQYF. Full variable domain (outside the CDR3, taken from reference TRBV7-2 and TRBJ2-5): GAGVSQSPSNKVTEKGKDVELRCDPISGHTALYWYRQSLGQGLEFLIYFQGNSAPDKSGLPSDRFSAERTGGSVSTLTIQRTQQEDSAVYLCASSVVAGVGETQYFGPGTRLLVL.

The chain is built from TRBV6-5 and TRBJ2-3, with D unresolved. This CDR3 contains 12 residues. Trimming stripped 6 bases from V and 4 bases from J, with 8 bases between. Germline CDR1 is MNHEY and CDR2 is SVGAGI. CDR3 DNA: TGTGCCAGCAGATCAATTGCAGATACGCAGTATTTT. Amino acid sequence: CASRSIADTQYF.

The chain has TRBV7-2 and TRBJ1-5, with D possibly being TRBD1 (5 bases). The CDR3 extends over 14 amino acids. CDR1 is SGHTA, CDR2 FQGNSA, per germline. V dropped 3 bases and J dropped 4 bases, with 10 bases sitting between them. CDR3 loop: CASSFAGLNQPQHF. The DNA for the CDR3 is TGTGCCAGCAGCTTCGCAGGGTTGAATCAGCCCCAGCATTTT.

V usage is TRBV29-1 and J usage is TRBJ2-3, with D possibly called TRBD1 or TRBD2 (6 bases each). V gave up 3 bases and J gave up 1 base, with 11 bases separating them. The CDR3 runs to 14 residues. CDR1 is SQVTM and CDR2 is ANQGSEA in the germline V gene. The CDR3 nucleotides read TGCAGCGTTGAGGGGAGGACAGGCACAGATACGCAGTATTTT. Translation: CSVEGRTGTDTQYF.

This clone came up a few times. The chain employs TRBV4-2 and TRBJ2-1; 9 nucleotides align to TRBD2. The V gene end was trimmed by 5 bases and the J gene end by 7 bases; junction bases not matched to a gene: 18. This CDR3 has 18 residues. Per germline, CDR1 LGHNA and CDR2 YNFKEQ. The CDR3 is CASSSGQGGSGSSNEQFF. The CDR3 DNA sequence: TGTGCCAGCAGCAGCGGGCAGGGAGGTAGCGGGAGTAGTAATGAGCAGTTCTTC.

This chain links TRBV14 with TRBJ1-1; D not resolved. Germline CDR1 and CDR2: SGHDN and FVKESK. This CDR3 is built from 18 residues. V lost 1 base, J lost 4 bases, and 22 bases lay in between. The chain's CDR3 is CASSQVGGVGTLGTEAFF. CDR3 bases: TGTGCCAGCAGCCAAGTAGGAGGAGTCGGCACTCTAGGCACTGAAGCTTTCTTT.

The chain combines TRBV2 with TRBJ1-1, with D hard to call. Trimming removed 6 bases at V and 7 bases at J, with 12 bases between. CDR3 length: 12 residues. Germline V gives CDR1 SNHLY, CDR2 FYNNEI. DNA for the CDR3: TGTGCCAGCAGAACCGAGCCTCTTGAAGCTTTCTTT. Protein sequence: CASRTEPLEAFF.

This clone has more than one count but fewer than ten. The chain links TRBV7-9 to TRBJ1-1; D is ambiguous. The CDR3 runs 16 residues. Trimming shortened V by 2 bases and J by 2 bases, and 15 bases separated the two germline ends. Per the germline V gene, CDR1 is SEHNR and CDR2 is FQNEAQ (reference sequence). CDR3 coding DNA: TGTGCCAGCAGCTTACTGCCCTCGGGGTCCAACACTGAAGCTTTCTTT. Amino acid sequence: CASSLLPSGSNTEAFF.

The V and J genes are TRBV30 and TRBJ1-5; TRBD1 aligns across 7 bases. This CDR3 is built from 14 residues. V was clipped by 2 bases and J by 7 bases; unmatched bases: 8. Germline V CDR1 and CDR2: GTSNPN, SVGIG (reference sequence). CDR3 sequence reads: CAWSKATGVQPQHF. CDR3 bases: TGTGCCTGGAGTAAGGCAACAGGGGTACAGCCCCAGCATTTT.

The V and J genes are TRBV6-5 and TRBJ1-4; no reliable D call. Between the trimmed V and J ends, which lost 3 bases and 8 bases, there was a span of 10 bases. The CDR3 loop spans 13 amino acids. Per the germline V gene, CDR1 is MNHEY and CDR2 is SVGAGI. The CDR3 sequence: CASSYKWSEKLFF. The CDR3 DNA follows: TGTGCCAGCAGTTATAAGTGGAGCGAAAAACTGTTTTTT.

The V and J genes are TRBV28 and TRBJ1-5; TRBD1 aligns across 9 bases. This CDR3 is 17 amino acids long. Per germline, CDR1 MDHEN and CDR2 SYDVKM. V gave up 4 bases and J gave up 0 bases; unmatched junction bases: 7. The CDR3 spells CASSSPGQGTSNQPQHF. As DNA, the CDR3 is TGTGCCAGCAGTTCACCGGGACAGGGCACTAGCAATCAGCCCCAGCATTTT.

There are a few counts of this clone. V gene TRBV30 combines with J gene TRBJ2-3, with a possible D match to TRBD1 (5 bases). This CDR3 comprises 13 residues. The V end was cut by 5 bases, the J end by 1 base, with 10 bases between. Germline V CDR1 and CDR2: GTSNPN, SVGIG (reference sequence). This CDR3 reads CAWGKGGTDTQYF. The DNA for the CDR3 is TGTGCCTGGGGGAAAGGGGGCACAGATACGCAGTATTTT.

This rearrangement joins TRBV10-3 to TRBJ2-5; TRBD2 matches at 7 bases. V lost 2 bases to trimming and J lost 2 bases; unmatched junction nucleotides: 5. Per germline, CDR1 ENHRY and CDR2 SYGVKD. The CDR3 is 15 amino acids. This CDR3 is CAISEGRATQETQYF. CDR3 nucleotide sequence: TGTGCCATCAGTGAGGGGAGGGCTACACAAGAGACCCAGTACTTC.

In the case of this clone: Other DNA sequences in this specimen translate into the identical CDR3. The rearrangement links TRBV7-9 to TRBJ2-3; D gene ambiguous. The CDR3 totals 12 residues. CDR1 and CDR2 from the germline V gene are SEHNR and FQNEAQ (reference sequence). V dropped 1 base and J dropped 4 bases, with 3 bases sitting between them. CDR3 in amino acids: CASSLVSDTQYF. DNA for the CDR3: TGTGCCAGCAGCTTAGTTTCAGATACGCAGTATTTT.

The chain has TRBV5-1 and TRBJ2-2, with no clear D. Trimming pared 4 bases from V and 6 bases from J, leaving 16 bases between. CDR3 size: 15 residues. Germline-derived CDR1 and CDR2 are SGHRS and YFSETQ. The CDR3 nucleotides read TGCGCCAGCAGCAAACCCCTGCCAGGCGCCGGGGAGCTGTTTTTT. Protein product: CASSKPLPGAGELFF.